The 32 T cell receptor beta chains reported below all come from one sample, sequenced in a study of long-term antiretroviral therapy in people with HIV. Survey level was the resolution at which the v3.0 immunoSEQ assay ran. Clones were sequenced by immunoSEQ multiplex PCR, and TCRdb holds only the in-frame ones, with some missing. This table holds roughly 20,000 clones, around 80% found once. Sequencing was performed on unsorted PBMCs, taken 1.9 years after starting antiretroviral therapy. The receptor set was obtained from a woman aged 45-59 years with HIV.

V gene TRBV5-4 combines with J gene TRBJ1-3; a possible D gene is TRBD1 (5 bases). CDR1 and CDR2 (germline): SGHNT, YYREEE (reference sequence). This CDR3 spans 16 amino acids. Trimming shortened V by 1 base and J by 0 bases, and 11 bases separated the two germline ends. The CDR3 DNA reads TGTGCCAGCAGCTTGACAGGCCCGAGCTCTGGAAACACCATATATTTT. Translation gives CASSLTGPSSGNTIYF.

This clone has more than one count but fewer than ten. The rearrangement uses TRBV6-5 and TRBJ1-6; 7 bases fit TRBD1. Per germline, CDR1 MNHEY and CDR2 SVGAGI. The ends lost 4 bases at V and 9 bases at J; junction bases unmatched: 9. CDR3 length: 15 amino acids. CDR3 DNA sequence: TGTGCCAGCAGTTTTACCGGACAGGTCGGTTCACCCCTCCACTTT. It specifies CASSFTGQVGSPLHF.

This chain's CDR3 is CASSLGQAGYEQYF. DNA for the CDR3: TGTGCCAGTAGTCTAGGCCAGGCGGGCTACGAGCAGTACTTC. This chain links TRBV19 with TRBJ2-7, with a possible D match to TRBD2 (5 bases). Trimming shortened V by 5 bases and J by 3 bases, and 14 bases separated the two germline ends. Germline CDR1 and CDR2: LNHDA and SQIVND (reference sequence). The CDR3 consists of 14 residues.

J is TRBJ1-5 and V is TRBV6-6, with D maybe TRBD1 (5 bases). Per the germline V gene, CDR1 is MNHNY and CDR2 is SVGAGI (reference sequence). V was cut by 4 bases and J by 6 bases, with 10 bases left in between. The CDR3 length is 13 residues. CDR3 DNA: TGTGCCAGCAGTTCCCAGGGTGGTCAGCCCCAGCATTTT. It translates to CASSSQGGQPQHF.

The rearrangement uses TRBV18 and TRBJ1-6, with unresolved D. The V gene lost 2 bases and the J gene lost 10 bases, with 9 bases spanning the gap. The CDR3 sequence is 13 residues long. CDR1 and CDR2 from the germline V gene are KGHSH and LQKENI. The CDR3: CASSPGNESPLHF. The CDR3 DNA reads TGTGCCAGCTCACCAGGGAATGAGTCACCCCTCCACTTT.

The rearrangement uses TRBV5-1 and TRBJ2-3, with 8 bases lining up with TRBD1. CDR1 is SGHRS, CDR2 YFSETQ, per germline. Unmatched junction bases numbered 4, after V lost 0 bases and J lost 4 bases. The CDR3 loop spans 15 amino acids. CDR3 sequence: CASSLADRGADTQYF. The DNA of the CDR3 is TGCGCCAGCAGCTTGGCCGACAGGGGCGCAGATACGCAGTATTTT.

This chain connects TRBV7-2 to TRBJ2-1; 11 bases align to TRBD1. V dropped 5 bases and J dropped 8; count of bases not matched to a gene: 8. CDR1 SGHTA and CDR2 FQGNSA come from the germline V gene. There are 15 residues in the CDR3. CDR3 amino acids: CASSPPDRGRHEQFF. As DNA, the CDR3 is TGTGCCAGCAGCCCCCCGGACAGGGGGCGCCATGAGCAGTTCTTC.

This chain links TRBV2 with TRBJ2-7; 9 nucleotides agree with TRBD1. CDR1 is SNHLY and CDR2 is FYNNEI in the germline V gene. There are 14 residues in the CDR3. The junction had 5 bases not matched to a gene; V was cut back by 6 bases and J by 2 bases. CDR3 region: CASRGGQGPYEQYF. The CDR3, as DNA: TGTGCCAGCAGAGGGGGACAGGGCCCCTACGAGCAGTACTTC.

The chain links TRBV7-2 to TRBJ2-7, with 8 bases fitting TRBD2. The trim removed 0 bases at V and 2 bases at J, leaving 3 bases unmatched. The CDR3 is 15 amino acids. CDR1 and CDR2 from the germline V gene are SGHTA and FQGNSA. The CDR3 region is CASSLAAGAAYEQYF. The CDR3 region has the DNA TGTGCCAGCAGCTTAGCAGCGGGGGCCGCCTACGAGCAGTACTTC. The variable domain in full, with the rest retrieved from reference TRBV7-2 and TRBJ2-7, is GAGVSQSPSNKVTEKGKDVELRCDPISGHTALYWYRQSLGQGLEFLIYFQGNSAPDKSGLPSDRFSAERTGGSVSTLTIQRTQQEDSAVYLCASSLAAGAAYEQYFGPGTRLTVT.

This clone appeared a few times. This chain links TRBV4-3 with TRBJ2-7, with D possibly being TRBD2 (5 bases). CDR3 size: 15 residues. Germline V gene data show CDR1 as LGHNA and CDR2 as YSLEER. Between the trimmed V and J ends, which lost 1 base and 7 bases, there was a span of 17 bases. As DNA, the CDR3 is TGCGCCAGCAGCCAAGTCTATGACCTTCCGGGGGAGCAGTACTTC. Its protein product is CASSQVYDLPGEQYF.

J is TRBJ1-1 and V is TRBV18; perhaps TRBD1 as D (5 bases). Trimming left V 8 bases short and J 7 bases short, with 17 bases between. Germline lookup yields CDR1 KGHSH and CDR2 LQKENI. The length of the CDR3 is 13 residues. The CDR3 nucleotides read TGTGCCAGCACTCGTGGAGGGGCGTTTGAAGCTTTCTTT. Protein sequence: CASTRGGAFEAFF.

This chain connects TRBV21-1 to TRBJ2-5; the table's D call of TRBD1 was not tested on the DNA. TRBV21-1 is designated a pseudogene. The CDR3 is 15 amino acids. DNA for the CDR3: TGTGCCAGCAGCAAGGACAGGGGTGATTGGGAGACCCAGTACTTC. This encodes CASSKDRGDWETQYF.

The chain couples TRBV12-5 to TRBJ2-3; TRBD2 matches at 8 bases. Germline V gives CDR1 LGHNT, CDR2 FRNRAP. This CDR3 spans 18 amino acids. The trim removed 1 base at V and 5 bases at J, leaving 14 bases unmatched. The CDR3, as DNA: TGTGCTAGTGGTTTGGCAGGGACTATCGGGGGGGCCTTAGATACGCAGTATTTT. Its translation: CASGLAGTIGGALDTQYF.

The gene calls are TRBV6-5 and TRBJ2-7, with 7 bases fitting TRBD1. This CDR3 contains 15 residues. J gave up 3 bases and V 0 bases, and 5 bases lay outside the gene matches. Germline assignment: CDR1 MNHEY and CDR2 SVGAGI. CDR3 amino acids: CASSYSGTAIYEQYF. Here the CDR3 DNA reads TGTGCCAGCAGTTACTCCGGGACAGCCATCTACGAGCAGTACTTC.

As DNA, the CDR3 is TGTGCCAGCAGTTCCTCTAACAGAGAGACCCAGTACTTC. This gives the protein CASSSSNRETQYF. This rearrangement joins TRBV27 to TRBJ2-5; no firm D call. Per germline, CDR1 MNHEY and CDR2 SMNVEV (reference sequence). V was cut by 4 bases and J by 4 bases, with 10 bases left in between. The CDR3 has 13 amino acids.

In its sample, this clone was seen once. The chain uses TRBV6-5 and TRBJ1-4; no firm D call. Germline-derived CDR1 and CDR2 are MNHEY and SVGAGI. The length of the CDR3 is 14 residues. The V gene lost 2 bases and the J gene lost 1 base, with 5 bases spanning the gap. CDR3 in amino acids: CASSYKGTNEKLFF. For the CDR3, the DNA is TGTGCCAGCAGTTACAAGGGAACTAATGAAAAACTGTTTTTT.

The CDR3 region has the DNA TGTGCCAGCAGCTCCAGGCCGACACGAGGACAGTACACAGATACGCAGTATTTT. Translated, it gives CASSSRPTRGQYTDTQYF. The J gene is TRBJ2-3, the V gene TRBV7-8; weak D call: TRBD1 (6 bases). The CDR3 length is 18 residues. Germline V CDR1 and CDR2: SGHVS, FQNEAQ. Trimming pared 4 bases from V and 2 bases from J, leaving 22 bases between.

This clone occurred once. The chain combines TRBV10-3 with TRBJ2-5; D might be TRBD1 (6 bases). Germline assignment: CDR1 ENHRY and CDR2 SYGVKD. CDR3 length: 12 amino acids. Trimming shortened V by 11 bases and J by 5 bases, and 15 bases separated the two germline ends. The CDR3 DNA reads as TGTGCCTCCCTCAGGGGTGGCGAGACCCAGTACTTC. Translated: CASLRGGETQYF.

The CDR3 nucleotides read TGCAGCGTTGAAGAGCGGGTAGGGCAAGAGACCCAGTACTTC. Translating it yields CSVEERVGQETQYF. The J gene is TRBJ2-5, the V gene TRBV29-1; tentative D call: TRBD2 (5 bases). CDR1 is SQVTM and CDR2 is ANQGSEA in the germline V gene. CDR3 length: 14 residues. Trimming removed 0 bases from V and 2 bases from J, with 10 bases in between.

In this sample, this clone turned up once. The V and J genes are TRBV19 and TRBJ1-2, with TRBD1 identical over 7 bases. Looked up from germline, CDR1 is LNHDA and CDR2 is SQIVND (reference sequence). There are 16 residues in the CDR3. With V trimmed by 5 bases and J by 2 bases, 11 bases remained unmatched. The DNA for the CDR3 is TGTGCCAGTAGTCAGACAAACAGGGGAATAAACTATGGCTACACCTTC. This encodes CASSQTNRGINYGYTF.

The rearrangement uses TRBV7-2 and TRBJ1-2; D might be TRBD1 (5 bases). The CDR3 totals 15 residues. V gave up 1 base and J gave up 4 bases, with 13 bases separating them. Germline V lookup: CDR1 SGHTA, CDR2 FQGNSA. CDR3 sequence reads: CASSLDGDRSYGYTF. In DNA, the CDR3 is TGTGCCAGCAGCTTAGACGGAGACAGATCCTATGGCTACACCTTC.

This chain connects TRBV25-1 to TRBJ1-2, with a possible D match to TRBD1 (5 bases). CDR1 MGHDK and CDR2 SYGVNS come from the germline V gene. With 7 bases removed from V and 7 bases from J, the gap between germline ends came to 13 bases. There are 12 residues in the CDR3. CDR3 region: CASNGGSIGYTF. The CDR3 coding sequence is TGTGCCAGCAATGGGGGGAGCATTGGCTACACCTTC.

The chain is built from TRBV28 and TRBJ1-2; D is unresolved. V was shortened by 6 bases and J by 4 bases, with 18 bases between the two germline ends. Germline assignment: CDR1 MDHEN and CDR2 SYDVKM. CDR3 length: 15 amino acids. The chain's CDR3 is CASRPNEGYSYGYTF. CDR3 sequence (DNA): TGTGCCAGCAGACCGAACGAGGGTTACTCCTATGGCTACACCTTC.

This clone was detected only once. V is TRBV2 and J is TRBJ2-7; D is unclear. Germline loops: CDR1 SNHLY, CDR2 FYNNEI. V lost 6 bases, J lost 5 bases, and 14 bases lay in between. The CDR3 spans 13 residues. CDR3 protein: CASSTQGAHEQYF. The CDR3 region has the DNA TGTGCCAGCAGCACCCAAGGAGCCCACGAGCAGTACTTC.

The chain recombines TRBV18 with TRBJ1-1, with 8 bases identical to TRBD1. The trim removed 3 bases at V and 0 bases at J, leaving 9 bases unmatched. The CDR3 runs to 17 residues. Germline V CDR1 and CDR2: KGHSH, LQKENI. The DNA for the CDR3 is TGTGCCAGCTCACCCACTCGACAGGGGCGGTTGAACACTGAAGCTTTCTTT. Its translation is CASSPTRQGRLNTEAFF.

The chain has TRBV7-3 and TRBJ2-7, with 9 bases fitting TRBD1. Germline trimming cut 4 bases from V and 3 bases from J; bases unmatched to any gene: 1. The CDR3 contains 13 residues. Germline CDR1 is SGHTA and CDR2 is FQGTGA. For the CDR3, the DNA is TGTGCCAGCAGCTGGGACAGGGACTACGAGCAGTACTTC. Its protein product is CASSWDRDYEQYF. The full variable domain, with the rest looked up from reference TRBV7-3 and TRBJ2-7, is GAGVSQTPSNKVTEKGKYVELRCDPISGHTALYWYRQSLGQGPEFLIYFQGTGAADDSGLPNDRFFAVRPEGSVSTLKIQRTERGDSAVYLCASSWDRDYEQYFGPGTRLTVT.

The CDR3 is CASSLYDRPNSPLHF. The CDR3 bases are TGTGCCAGCAGTTTATATGACAGGCCTAATTCACCCCTCCACTTT. This rearrangement joins TRBV27 to TRBJ1-6; perhaps TRBD1 as D (6 bases). This CDR3 spans 15 amino acids. Per the germline V gene, CDR1 is MNHEY and CDR2 is SMNVEV (reference sequence). With 1 base removed from V and 6 bases from J, the gap between germline ends came to 10 bases.

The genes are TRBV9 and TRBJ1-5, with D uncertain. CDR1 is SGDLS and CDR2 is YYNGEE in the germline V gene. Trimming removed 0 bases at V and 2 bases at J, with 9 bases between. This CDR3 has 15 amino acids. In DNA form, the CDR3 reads TGTGCCAGCAGCGTAGAAGGGAATGGCAATCAGCCCCAGCATTTT. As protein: CASSVEGNGNQPQHF.

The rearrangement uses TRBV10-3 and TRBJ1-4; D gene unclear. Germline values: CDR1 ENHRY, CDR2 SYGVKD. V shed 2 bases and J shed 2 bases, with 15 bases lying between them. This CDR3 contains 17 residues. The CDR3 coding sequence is TGTGCCATCAGTGAGGGTTTGGGTATCTCGACTAATGAAAAACTGTTTTTT. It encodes CAISEGLGISTNEKLFF.

The DNA of the CDR3 is TGTGCCAGCTCACCACGGGCGAACACAGACTCCTACGAGCAGTACTTC. Translation gives CASSPRANTDSYEQYF. The chain joins TRBV18 to TRBJ2-7; D gene unclear. The length of the CDR3 is 16 residues. The V end lost 1 base, the J end lost 0 bases, and 13 bases lay between the germline ends. Germline loops: CDR1 KGHSH, CDR2 LQKENI.

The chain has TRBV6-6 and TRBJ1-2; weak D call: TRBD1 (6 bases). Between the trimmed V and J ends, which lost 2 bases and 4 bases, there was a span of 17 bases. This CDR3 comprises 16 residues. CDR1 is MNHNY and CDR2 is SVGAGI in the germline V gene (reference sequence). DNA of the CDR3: TGTGCCAGCAGTTACGGTTACACAGGGAGAGGCTATGGCTACACCTTC. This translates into CASSYGYTGRGYGYTF.

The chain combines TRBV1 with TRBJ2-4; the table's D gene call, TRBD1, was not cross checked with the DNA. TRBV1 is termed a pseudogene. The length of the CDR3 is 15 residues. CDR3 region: CTSSQKTGRLHIQYF. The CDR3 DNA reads TGCACCAGCAGCCAAAAGACAGGGAGGTTACACATTCAGTACTTC.